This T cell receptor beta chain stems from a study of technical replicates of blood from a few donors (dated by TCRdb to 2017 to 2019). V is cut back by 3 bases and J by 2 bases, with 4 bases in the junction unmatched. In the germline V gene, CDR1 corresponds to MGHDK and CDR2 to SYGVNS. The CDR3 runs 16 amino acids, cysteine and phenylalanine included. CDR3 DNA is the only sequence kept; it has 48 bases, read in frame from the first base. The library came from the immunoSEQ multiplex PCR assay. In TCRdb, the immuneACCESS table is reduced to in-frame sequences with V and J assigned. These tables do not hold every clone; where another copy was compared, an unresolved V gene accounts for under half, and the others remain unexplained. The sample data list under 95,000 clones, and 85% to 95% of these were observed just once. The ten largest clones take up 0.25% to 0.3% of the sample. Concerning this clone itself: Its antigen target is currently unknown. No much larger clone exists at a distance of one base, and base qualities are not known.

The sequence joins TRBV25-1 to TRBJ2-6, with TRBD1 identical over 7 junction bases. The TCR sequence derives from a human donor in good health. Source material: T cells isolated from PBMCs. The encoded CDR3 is CASSERTGAGANVLTF. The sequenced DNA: TGTGCCAGCAGTGAGAGGACAGGCGCTGGGGCCAACGTCCTGACTTTC.